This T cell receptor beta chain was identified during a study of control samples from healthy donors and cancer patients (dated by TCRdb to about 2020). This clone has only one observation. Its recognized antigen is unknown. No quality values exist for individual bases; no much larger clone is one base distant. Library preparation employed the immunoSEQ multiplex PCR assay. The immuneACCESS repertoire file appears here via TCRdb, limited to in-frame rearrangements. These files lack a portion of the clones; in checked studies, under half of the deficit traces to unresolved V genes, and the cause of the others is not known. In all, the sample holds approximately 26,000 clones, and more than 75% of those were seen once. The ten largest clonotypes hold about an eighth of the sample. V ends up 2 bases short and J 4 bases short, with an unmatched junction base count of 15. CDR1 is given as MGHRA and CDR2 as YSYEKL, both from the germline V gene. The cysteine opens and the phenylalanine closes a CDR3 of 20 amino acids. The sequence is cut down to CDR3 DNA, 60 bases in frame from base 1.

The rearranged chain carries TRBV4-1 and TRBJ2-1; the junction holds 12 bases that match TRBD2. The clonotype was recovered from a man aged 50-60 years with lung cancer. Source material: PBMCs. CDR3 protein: CASSQIGTGRLAGGYNEQFF. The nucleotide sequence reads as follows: TGCGCCAGCAGCCAAATAGGGACAGGGCGTCTAGCGGGGGGGTACAATGAGCAGTTCTTC.